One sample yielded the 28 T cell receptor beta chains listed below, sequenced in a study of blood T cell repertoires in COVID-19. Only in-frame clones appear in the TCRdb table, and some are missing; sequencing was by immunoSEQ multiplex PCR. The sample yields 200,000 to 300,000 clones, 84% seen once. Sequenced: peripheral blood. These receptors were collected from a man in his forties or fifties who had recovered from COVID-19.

The DNA of the CDR3 is TGTGCCAGCACAGGCTGGATTAGGGGGGGCTACACCTTC. It is translated as CASTGWIRGGYTF. The J gene is TRBJ1-2, the V gene TRBV11-2; tentatively, D is TRBD1 (6 bases). Germline lookup yields CDR1 SGHAT and CDR2 FQNNGV. This CDR3 region has 13 residues. Trimming took 7 bases from V and 8 from J, leaving 17 bases between them.

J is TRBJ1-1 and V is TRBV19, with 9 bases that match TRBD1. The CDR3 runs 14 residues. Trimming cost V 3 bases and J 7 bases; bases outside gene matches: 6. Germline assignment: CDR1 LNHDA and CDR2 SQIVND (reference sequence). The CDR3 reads CASSMPGQGDEAFF. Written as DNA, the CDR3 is TGTGCCAGTAGTATGCCGGGACAGGGTGATGAAGCTTTCTTT.

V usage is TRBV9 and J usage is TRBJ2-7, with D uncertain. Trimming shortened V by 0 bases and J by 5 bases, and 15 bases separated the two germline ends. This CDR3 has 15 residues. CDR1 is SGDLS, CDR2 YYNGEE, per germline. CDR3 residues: CASSVDLGALDEQYF. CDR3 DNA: TGTGCCAGCAGCGTAGATCTAGGAGCCTTGGACGAGCAGTACTTC.

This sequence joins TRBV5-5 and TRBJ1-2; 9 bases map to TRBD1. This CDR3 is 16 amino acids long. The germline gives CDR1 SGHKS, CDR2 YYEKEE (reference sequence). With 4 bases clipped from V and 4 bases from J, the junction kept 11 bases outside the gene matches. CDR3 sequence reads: CASSPSARDRVYGYTF. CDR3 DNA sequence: TGTGCCAGCAGCCCATCCGCGCGGGACAGGGTCTATGGCTACACCTTC.

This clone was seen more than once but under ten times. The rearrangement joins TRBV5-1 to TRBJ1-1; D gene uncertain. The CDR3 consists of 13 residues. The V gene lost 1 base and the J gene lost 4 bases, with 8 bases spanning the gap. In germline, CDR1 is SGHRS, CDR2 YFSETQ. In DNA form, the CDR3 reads TGCGCCAGCAGCTTGTATATGGCCACTGAAGCTTTCTTT. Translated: CASSLYMATEAFF.

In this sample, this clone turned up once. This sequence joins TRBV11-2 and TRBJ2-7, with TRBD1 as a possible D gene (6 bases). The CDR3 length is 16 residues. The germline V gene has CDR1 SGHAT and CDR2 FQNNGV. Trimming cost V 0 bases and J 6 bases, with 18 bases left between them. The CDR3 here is CASSLDWGQVKGEQYF. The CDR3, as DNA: TGTGCCAGCAGCTTAGATTGGGGGCAGGTAAAGGGCGAGCAGTACTTC.

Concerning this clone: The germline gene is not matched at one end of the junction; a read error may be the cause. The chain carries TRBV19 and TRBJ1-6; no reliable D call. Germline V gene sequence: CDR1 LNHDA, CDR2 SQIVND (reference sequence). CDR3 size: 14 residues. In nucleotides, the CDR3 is TGTGCCAGTAGTATATCGGAGTATAGTTCACCCCTCCACTTT. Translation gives CASSISEYSSPLHF. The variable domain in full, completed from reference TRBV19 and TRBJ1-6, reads DGGITQSPKYLFRKEGQNVTLSCEQNLNHDAMYWYRQDPGQGLRLIYYSQIVNDFQKGDIAEGYSVSREKKESFPLTVTSAQKNPTAFYLCASSISEYSSPLHFGNGTRLTVT.

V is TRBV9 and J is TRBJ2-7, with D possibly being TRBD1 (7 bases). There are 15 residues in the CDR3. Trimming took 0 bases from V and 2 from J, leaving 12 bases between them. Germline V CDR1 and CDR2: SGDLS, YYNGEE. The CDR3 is CASSVAPGGPYEQYF. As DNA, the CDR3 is TGTGCCAGCAGCGTAGCGCCAGGGGGGCCCTACGAGCAGTACTTC.

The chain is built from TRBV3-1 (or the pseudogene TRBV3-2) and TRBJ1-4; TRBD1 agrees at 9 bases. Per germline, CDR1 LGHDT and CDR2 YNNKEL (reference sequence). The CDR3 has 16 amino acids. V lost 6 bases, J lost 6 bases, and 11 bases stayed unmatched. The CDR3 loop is CASSQTTGGGDEKLFF. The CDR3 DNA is TGTGCCAGCAGTCAAACGACAGGGGGTGGGGATGAAAAACTGTTTTTT.

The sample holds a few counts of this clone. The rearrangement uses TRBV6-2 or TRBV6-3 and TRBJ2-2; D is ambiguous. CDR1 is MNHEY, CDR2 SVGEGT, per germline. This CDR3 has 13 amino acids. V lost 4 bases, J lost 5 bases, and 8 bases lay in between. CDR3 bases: TGTGCCAGCAGTTCTGTCCCGACCGGGGAGCTGTTTTTT. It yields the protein CASSSVPTGELFF.

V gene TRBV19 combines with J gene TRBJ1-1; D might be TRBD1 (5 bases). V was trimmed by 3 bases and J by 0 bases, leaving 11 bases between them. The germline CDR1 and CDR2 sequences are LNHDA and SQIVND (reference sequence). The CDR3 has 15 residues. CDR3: CASSIVGRVNTEAFF. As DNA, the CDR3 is TGTGCCAGTAGTATTGTAGGCAGGGTGAACACTGAAGCTTTCTTT. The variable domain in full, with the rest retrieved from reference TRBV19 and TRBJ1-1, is DGGITQSPKYLFRKEGQNVTLSCEQNLNHDAMYWYRQDPGQGLRLIYYSQIVNDFQKGDIAEGYSVSREKKESFPLTVTSAQKNPTAFYLCASSIVGRVNTEAFFGQGTRLTVV.

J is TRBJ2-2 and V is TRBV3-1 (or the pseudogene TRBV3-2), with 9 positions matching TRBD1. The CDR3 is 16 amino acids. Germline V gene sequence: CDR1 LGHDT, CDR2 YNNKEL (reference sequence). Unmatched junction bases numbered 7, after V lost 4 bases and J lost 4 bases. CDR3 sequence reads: CASSPRDRVVTGELFF. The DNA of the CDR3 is TGTGCCAGCAGCCCCCGGGACAGGGTTGTCACCGGGGAGCTGTTTTTT.

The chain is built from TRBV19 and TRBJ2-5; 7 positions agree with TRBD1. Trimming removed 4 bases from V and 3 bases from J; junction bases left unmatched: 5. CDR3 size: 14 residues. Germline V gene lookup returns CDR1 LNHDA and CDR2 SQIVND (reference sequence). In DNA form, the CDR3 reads TGTGCCAGTAGTAACGGACAGGTTGAAGAGACCCAGTACTTC. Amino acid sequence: CASSNGQVEETQYF.

This CDR3 reads CASALGDYGYTF. The CDR3 nucleotides read TGTGCCAGCGCACTGGGCGACTATGGCTACACCTTC. V usage is TRBV6-1 and J usage is TRBJ1-2; D is uncertain. This CDR3 has 12 residues. Trimming took off 8 bases at V and 3 bases at J, with 10 bases between the two ends. The germline V gene has CDR1 MNHNS and CDR2 SASEGT.

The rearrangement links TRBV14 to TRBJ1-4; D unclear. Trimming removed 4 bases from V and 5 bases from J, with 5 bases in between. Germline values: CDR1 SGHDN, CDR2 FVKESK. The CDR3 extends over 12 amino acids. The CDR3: CASSPLNEKLFF. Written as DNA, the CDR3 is TGTGCCAGCAGCCCACTAAATGAAAAACTGTTTTTT. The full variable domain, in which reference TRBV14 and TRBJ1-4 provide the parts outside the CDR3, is EAGVTQFPSHSVIEKGQTVTLRCDPISGHDNLYWYRRVMGKEIKFLLHFVKESKQDESGMPNNRFLAERTGGTYSTLKVQPAELEDSGVYFCASSPLNEKLFFGSGTQLSVL.

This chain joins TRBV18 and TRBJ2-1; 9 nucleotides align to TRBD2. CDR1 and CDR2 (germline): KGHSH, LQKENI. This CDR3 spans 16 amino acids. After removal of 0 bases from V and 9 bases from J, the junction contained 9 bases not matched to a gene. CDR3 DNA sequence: TGTGCCAGCTCACCACCGGGCGGGAGGGCCGACAGTGAGCAGTTCTTC. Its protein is CASSPPGGRADSEQFF.

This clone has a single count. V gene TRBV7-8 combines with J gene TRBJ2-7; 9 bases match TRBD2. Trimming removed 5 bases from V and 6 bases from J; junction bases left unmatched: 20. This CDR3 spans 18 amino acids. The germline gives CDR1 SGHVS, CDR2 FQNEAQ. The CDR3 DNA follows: TGTGCCAGCAGCCCTCGAAGGGGTGCGGGGGGGCTATCTGGCGAGCAGTACTTC. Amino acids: CASSPRRGAGGLSGEQYF.

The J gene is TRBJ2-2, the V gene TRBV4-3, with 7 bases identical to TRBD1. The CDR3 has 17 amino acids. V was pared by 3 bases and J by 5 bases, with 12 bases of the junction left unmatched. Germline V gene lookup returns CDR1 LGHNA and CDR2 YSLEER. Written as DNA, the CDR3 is TGCGCCAGCAGCCACAAAACCGGGACAGAAATTACCGGGGAGCTGTTTTTT. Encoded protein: CASSHKTGTEITGELFF.

The DNA for the CDR3 is TGCGCCAGCAGTGACCACCCAGGGGATAGCAATCAGCCCCAGCATTTT. Its translation is CASSDHPGDSNQPQHF. The chain uses TRBV10-2 and TRBJ1-5; tentative D call: TRBD1 (6 bases). This CDR3 has 16 residues. Trimming stripped 3 bases from V and 0 bases from J, with 12 bases between. The germline V gene encodes CDR1 WSHSY and CDR2 SAAADI.

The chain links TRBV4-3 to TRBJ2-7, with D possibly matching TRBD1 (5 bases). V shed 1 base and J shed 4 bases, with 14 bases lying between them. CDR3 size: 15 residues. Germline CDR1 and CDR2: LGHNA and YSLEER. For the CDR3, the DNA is TGCGCCAGCAGCCAAGTTCGGTCAGGGCAGTACGAGCAGTACTTC. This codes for CASSQVRSGQYEQYF.

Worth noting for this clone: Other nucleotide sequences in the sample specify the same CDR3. CDR3 loop: CASSLLAGGPYEQYF. The CDR3 DNA sequence: TGTGCCAGCAGCTTATTAGCAGGGGGCCCCTACGAGCAGTACTTC. The chain combines TRBV7-2 with TRBJ2-7; 8 nucleotides align to TRBD1. The CDR3 contains 15 residues. Per germline, CDR1 SGHTA and CDR2 FQGNSA. V shed 2 bases and J 2 bases; nucleotides not matched to a gene: 5.

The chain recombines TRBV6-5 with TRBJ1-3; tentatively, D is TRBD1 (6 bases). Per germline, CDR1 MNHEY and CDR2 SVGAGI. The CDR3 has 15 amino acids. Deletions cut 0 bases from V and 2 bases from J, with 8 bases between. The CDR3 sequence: CASSYSGQTGNTIYF. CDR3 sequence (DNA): TGTGCCAGCAGTTACTCCGGACAGACTGGAAACACCATATATTTT.

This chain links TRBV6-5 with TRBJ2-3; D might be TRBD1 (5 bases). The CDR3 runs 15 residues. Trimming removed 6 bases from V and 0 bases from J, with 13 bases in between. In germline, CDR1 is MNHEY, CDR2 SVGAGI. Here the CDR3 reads CASRGGAYSTDTQYF. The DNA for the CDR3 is TGTGCCAGCAGGGGTGGGGCGTACAGCACAGATACGCAGTATTTT.

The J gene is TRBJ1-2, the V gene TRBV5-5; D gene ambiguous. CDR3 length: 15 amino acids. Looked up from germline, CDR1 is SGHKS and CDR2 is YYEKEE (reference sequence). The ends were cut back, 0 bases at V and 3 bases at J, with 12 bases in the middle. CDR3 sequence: CASSLGIHRDYGYTF. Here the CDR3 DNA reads TGTGCCAGCAGCTTGGGAATCCATCGGGACTATGGCTACACCTTC.

CDR3 nucleotide sequence: TGTGCCAGCAGCTTAAGAGTGGGACAAACTAATTCACCCCTCCACTTT. It is translated as CASSLRVGQTNSPLHF. The chain couples TRBV7-2 to TRBJ1-6; a weak D match, TRBD1 (6 bases). The V and J ends lost 2 bases and 6 bases respectively, with 14 bases between them. The CDR3 totals 16 residues. The germline gives CDR1 SGHTA, CDR2 FQGNSA.

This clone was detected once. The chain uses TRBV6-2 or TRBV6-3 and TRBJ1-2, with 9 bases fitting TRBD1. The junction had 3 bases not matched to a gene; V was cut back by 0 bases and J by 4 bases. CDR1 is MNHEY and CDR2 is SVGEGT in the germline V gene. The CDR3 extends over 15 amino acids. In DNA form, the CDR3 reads TGTGCCAGCAGTTACTCCGGGACAGGGACCTATGGCTACACCTTC. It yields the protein CASSYSGTGTYGYTF.

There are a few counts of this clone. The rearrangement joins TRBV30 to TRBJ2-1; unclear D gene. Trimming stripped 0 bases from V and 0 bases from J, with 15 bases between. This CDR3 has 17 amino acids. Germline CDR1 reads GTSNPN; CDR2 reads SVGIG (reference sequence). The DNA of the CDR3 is TGTGCCTGGAGTGTCAAGCGCGACCCCGGCTCCTACAATGAGCAGTTCTTC. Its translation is CAWSVKRDPGSYNEQFF.

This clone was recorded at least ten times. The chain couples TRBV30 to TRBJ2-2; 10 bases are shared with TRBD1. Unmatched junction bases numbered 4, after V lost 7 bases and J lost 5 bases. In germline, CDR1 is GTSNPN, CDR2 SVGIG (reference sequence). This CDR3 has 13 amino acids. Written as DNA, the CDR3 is TGTGCCTTAGGACAGGGGGATACCGGGGAGCTGTTTTTT. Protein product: CALGQGDTGELFF.